This is a list of T cell receptor beta chains from one sample in a study of identical twins. TCRdb analysed the 5' RACE reads with MiXCR anew, one entry per CDR3 protein. The table lists around 530,000 distinct CDR3 sequences, around 15% of them singletons, with less than 0.5% in the top ten. The data also belong to a second study, concerning yellow fever vaccine responses in identical twins.

The sample consisted of CD4+ T cells sorted from blood. These receptors all come from a woman under 30 in good health. Each CDR3 is given with its conserved first and last residue. The order of the fields is J gene, V gene, CDR3 protein.

>TRBJ2-1|TRBV3-1
CASSRWTSGRYNEQFF
>TRBJ2-7|TRBV4-2
CASSQVDSGGLYEQYF
>TRBJ2-2|TRBV12-3/TRBV12-4
CASNQGGYDTGELFF
>TRBJ2-3|TRBV29-1
CSVHDEGSSTDTQYF
>TRBJ2-1|TRBV7-6
CASSLTRGGYNEQFF
>TRBJ2-3|TRBV29-1
CSVDGGSTDTQYF
>TRBJ1-1|TRBV5-1
CASSLDSQAFF
>TRBJ2-2|TRBV7-9
CASTPNTGELFF
>TRBJ2-7|TRBV12-3/TRBV12-4
CASSLRLSLHEQYF
>TRBJ1-2|TRBV16
CASSQYHREFGYTF
>TRBJ2-7|TRBV12-3/TRBV12-4
CASRPMGQGPYEQYF
>TRBJ2-4|TRBV18
CASPPGHQDIQYF
>TRBJ1-2|TRBV27
CASSFREGLYGYTF
>TRBJ2-2|TRBV19
CASSIDPVVTGELFF
>TRBJ1-1|TRBV29-1
CSVASPRTGVAFF
>TRBJ2-1|TRBV12-3/TRBV12-4
CASSFLGRVTGQFF
>TRBJ2-6|TRBV2
CASSRLQVSSGANVLTF
>TRBJ2-7|TRBV12-3/TRBV12-4
CASRPGLAGNYEQYF
>TRBJ1-2|TRBV20-1
CSATDKNYGYTF
>TRBJ2-1|TRBV29-1
CSVEGRHNEQFF
>TRBJ1-1|TRBV28
CASRGGLAFF
>TRBJ2-3|TRBV27
CASSWGPRVGTDTQYF